The clone carrying this T cell receptor beta chain was counted at least ten times. What it recognizes is unknown. TCRdb ran MiXCR on the 5' RACE reads and lists one entry per CDR3 protein. The sample lists 200,000 or so distinct CDR3 sequences, 10% to 15% occurring once. This specimen belongs to a study of CD8 T cells in ankylosing spondylitis. Study observations and caveats: Reported data indicate significant enrichment of disease-linked clones within matched ankylosing spondylitis synovial fluid.

This CDR3 comprises 13 residues. The ends lost 5 bases at V and 9 bases at J; junction bases unmatched: 4. Germline V lookup: CDR1 MGHDK, CDR2 SYGVNS. The sequence was collected from a female donor with ankylosing spondylitis or in good health (not recorded which). Sequencing used blood, either unsorted or a sorted T cell fraction (not recorded which). The chain employs TRBV25-1 and TRBJ1-6; 7 bases are a match to TRBD1. DNA for the CDR3: TGTGCCAGCAGTCGAGACAGGGCTTCACCCCTCCACTTT. Translation: CASSRDRASPLHF.